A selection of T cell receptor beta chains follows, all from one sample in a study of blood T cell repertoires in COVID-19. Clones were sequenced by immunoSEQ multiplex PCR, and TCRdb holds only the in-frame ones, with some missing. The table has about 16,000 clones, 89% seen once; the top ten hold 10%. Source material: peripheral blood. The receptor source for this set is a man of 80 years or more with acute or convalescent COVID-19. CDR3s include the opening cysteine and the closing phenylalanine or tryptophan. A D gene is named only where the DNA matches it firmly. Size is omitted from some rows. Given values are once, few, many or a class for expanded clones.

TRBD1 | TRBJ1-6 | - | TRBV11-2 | TGTGCCAGCGGTATTACCGGGACAGTCAAATCACCCCTCCACTTT | CASGITGTVKSPLHF
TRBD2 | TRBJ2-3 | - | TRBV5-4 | TGTGCCAGCAGTTCTGGGACTAGCGGGGTGGGCTCCGATACGCAGTATTTT | CASSSGTSGVGSDTQYF
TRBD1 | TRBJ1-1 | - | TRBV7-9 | TGTGCCAGCAGCCCAGGGGGTACCTTGAACACTGAAGCTTTCTTT | CASSPGGTLNTEAFF
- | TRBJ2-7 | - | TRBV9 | TGTGCCAGCAGCGCCCAAGGGGAAGCATCCTACGAGCAGTACTTC | CASSAQGEASYEQYF
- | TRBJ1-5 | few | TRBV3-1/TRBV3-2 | TGTGCCAGCAGCCAAAATGGCATGGATCAGCCCCAGCATTTT | CASSQNGMDQPQHF
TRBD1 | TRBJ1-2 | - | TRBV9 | TGTGCCAGCAGCGTAGGACAGGGGAGAGACTATGGCTACACCTTC | CASSVGQGRDYGYTF
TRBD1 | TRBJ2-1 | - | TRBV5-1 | TGCGCCAGCAGCCACCCGGACAGGGGCAACAATGAGCAGTTCTTC | CASSHPDRGNNEQFF
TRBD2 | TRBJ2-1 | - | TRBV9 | TGTGCCAGCAGCGTAGCCAGCGGGAGGGCCACTGAGCAGTTCTTC | CASSVASGRATEQFF
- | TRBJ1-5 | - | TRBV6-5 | TGTGCCAGCAGCCCGACAGATTTATCCAGGCCCCAGCATTTT | CASSPTDLSRPQHF
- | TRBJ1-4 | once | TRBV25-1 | TGTGCCAGCAGTGAAACGACAGTAGAAGGAAAACTGTTTTTT | CASSETTVEGKLFF
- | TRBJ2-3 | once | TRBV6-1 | TGTGCCAGCAGTGAAGCATTTCAGCGAGGAGATACGCAGTATTTT | CASSEAFQRGDTQYF
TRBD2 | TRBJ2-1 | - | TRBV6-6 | TGTGCCAGCAGTTCTGGCGGGGGGCCCTACAATGAGCAGTTCTTC | CASSSGGGPYNEQFF
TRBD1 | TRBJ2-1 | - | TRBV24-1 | TGTGCCACCAGTGATTCCGGACAGGGGACCTACAATGAGCAGTTCTTC | CATSDSGQGTYNEQFF
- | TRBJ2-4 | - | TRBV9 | TGTGCCAGCAGCGTCGGGGATTTTCTAGCCAAAAACATTCAGTACTTC | CASSVGDFLAKNIQYF
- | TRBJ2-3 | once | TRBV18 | TGTGCCAGCTCACCCGGAGTCATCACAGATACGCAGTATTTT | CASSPGVITDTQYF
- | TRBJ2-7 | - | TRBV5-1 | TGCGCCAGCAGCCGATCCGGGACTCCCACCTACGAGCAGTACTTC | CASSRSGTPTYEQYF
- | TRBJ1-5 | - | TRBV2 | TGTGCCAGCAGTTCAGGTCCAGGGGGCAATCAGCCCCAGCATTTT | CASSSGPGGNQPQHF
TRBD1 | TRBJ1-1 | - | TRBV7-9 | TGTGCCAGCAGCTTTAAGACAGGGGTGACGACTGAAGCTTTCTTT | CASSFKTGVTTEAFF
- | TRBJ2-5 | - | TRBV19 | TGTGCCAGTAGACCCCACAGGGCCGAAGAGACCCAGTACTTC | CASRPHRAEETQYF
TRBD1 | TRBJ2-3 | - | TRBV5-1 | TGCGCCAGCAGCTTACAGGGGGAGGATACGCAGTATTTT | CASSLQGEDTQYF
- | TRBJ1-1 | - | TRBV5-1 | TGCGCCAGCAGCCCGGACACCCTGAACACTGAAGCTTTCTTT | CASSPDTLNTEAFF
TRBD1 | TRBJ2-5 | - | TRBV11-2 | TGTGCCAGCAGCTTAGTATCGGGACAGGGAAGAGAGACCCAGTACTTC | CASSLVSGQGRETQYF
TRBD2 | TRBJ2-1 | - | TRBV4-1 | TGCGCCAGCAGCCAAGAAGGGACTAGCGTCCCCAGAGAGCAGTTCTTC | CASSQEGTSVPREQFF
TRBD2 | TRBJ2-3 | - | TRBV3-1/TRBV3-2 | TGTGCCAGCAGCCCGTGGACACTAGCGGGAGGGCCGGGAGATACGCAGTATTTT | CASSPWTLAGGPGDTQYF
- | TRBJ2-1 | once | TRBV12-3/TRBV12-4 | TGTGCCAGCAGCCCCGGACAGCTGAATGAGCAGTTCTTC | CASSPGQLNEQFF
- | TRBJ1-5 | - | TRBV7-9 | TGTGCCAGCAGTTTGGACAGTCAGCCCCAGCATTTT | CASSLDSQPQHF
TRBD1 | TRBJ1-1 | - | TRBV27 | TGTGCCAGCAGTTCTCTCCCCGTGATCGGGGACAGGGTTTGGTGGACTGAAGCTTTCTTT | CASSSLPVIGDRVWWTEAFF
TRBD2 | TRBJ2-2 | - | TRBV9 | TGTGCCAGCACCGCTAGCGGGAGCTACACCGGGGAGCTGTTTTTT | CASTASGSYTGELFF
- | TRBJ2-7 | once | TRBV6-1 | TGTGCCAGCAGTGAAGTAGTAGGACAGTATCTAGCAAGGCAGTACTTC | CASSEVVGQYLARQYF
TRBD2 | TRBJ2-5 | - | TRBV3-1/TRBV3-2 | TGTGCCAGCAGCCAAGCCGGGGGGGCGCAAGAGACCCAGTACTTC | CASSQAGGAQETQYF
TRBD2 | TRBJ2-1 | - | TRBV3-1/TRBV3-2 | TGTGCCAGCAGCCAAGATCTCGGACTAGCGGGAGGGGATGAGCAGTTCTTC | CASSQDLGLAGGDEQFF
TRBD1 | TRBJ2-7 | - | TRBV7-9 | TGTGCCAGCAGCCCAGGACAGGGAGACTCCTACGAGCAGTACTTC | CASSPGQGDSYEQYF
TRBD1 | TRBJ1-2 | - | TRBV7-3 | TGTGCCAGCAGTCCCGGGACAGGCAGTGGCTACACCTTC | CASSPGTGSGYTF
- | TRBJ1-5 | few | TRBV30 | TGTGCCTGGAGTATGGGGGGAGGTCAGCCCCAGCATTTT | CAWSMGGGQPQHF
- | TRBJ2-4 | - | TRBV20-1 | TGCAGTGCTAGTTCAGGGGCGGAAAACATTCAGTACTTC | CSASSGAENIQYF
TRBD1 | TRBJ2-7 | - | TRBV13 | TGTGCCAGCAGCTCCAAGACAGGGATGCGATCCTACGAGCAGTACTTC | CASSSKTGMRSYEQYF
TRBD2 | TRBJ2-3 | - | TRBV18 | TGTGCCAGCTCACCAGGACTAGCGGACACAGATACGCAGTATTTT | CASSPGLADTDTQYF
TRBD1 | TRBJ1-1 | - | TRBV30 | TGTGCCTGGAGTGGCGGGACAGGGAACACTGAAGCTTTCTTT | CAWSGGTGNTEAFF
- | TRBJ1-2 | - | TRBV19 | TGTGCCAGTAGTATCCAGGGAACTCAAGGCTACACCTTC | CASSIQGTQGYTF
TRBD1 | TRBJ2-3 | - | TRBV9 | TGTGCCAGCAGCGCAGGACCGGGACAGGGGACAGATACGCAGTATTTT | CASSAGPGQGTDTQYF